This TCR beta chain derives from a study of identical twins (dated by TCRdb to about 2016). With regard to the full study: To test whether fetal clonotypes persist, the study used deep sequencing on TCR alpha and beta repertoires from monozygotic twins, unrelated adults of various ages, and cord blood. To rule out contamination, the twin experiments were replicated at different times with different library preparation protocols. Beyond this particular receptor, the publication reports: A weaker excess of twin sharing was found in beta out-of-frame sequences because the signal-to-noise ratio was lowered by fewer shared sequences. In monozygotic twins, out-of-frame TCR alpha sharing was systematically underestimated by recombination models, although the models agreed with sharing between unrelated individuals. Fewer insertions were carried by abundant cord blood beta clonotypes, a similar but weaker trend appeared in young adult naive repertoires, and no such trend appeared in memory repertoires. Zero-insertion analyses could be partly confounded by invariant T cells such as MAIT and iNKT, although diverse VJ usage argued against such confounding for most clonotypes. Compared with coincidental sharing between unrelated individuals, out-of-frame TCR alpha sequences shared between twins showed an excess of sequences with low generation probability. Because the same donors could not be followed over many years, the conclusions relied on cross-sectional statistical analysis.

The cysteine opens and the phenylalanine closes a CDR3 of 12 amino acids. The CDR3 DNA has 36 bases and is translated from base 1. V is pared back by 7 bases and J by 5 bases, with 15 bases lying between the germline termini. The germline V gene encodes CDR1 SQVTM and CDR2 ANQGSEA. Every donor was a healthy Caucasian. Miltenyi CD45RO+ enrichment and human naive T-cell isolation kits were used to isolate memory (CD45RO+) and naive T cells from PBMC. This clonotype has just a few counts. Its binding antigen is unknown. Within one base of it there is no much larger clone, and no base qualities were kept. Library creation used 5' RACE. Sequencing took place on an Illumina HiSeq 2000. A universal primer binding site was introduced by template switching, and a unique molecular identifier was present in the final cDNA, enabling accurate counting of TCR cDNA molecules. Specific primers in the conserved constant-segment region were used to synthesize first-strand cDNA for TCR alpha and beta chains. To control for contamination, each cDNA library was double barcoded with a SMART-Mk sample barcode plus Illumina barcodes. Two successive PCR steps introduced TruSeq adapter sequences along with Illumina sample barcodes. TCR alpha and beta cDNA libraries were sequenced on the Illumina HiSeq platform with custom primers. The paper's data handling went like this. Raw reads were processed with MiGEC to extract unique molecular identifiers, and MiXCR was used to determine CDR3 positions. For each individual, recombination models were inferred using an EM algorithm with the repgenHMM and IGoR tools. The analysis of shared clonotypes was done with the tcR package in R, with sharing normalized by the product of cloneset sizes. To study raw recombination free of thymic and clonal selection effects, out-of-frame nonproductive sequences were analyzed. TCRdb reworked the public reads: Q25 trimming with fastp, MiXCR clone assembly, productive beta chains retained. When rows share a CDR3 protein, they turn into one entry using the most common DNA and genes. The V and J calls shown here were made by TCRdb, not taken from the authors' results. This sample holds approximately 220,000 distinct CDR3 sequences; less than 10% were observed only once. Jointly, the top ten make up 5% to 5.5% of the sample.

The clonotype originates from a woman under 30 in good health. The sample taken for sequencing was memory (CD45RO+) T cells sorted from blood. Read against the paper, the sample's cell subset or site label means: CD45RO+ enriched T cells. The rearranged chain carries TRBV29-1 and TRBJ2-7; a tentative D call is TRBD1 (5 bases match). The CDR3: CSAQAYGHEQYF. Here is the DNA: TGCAGCGCACAGGCGTACGGCCACGAGCAGTACTTC.